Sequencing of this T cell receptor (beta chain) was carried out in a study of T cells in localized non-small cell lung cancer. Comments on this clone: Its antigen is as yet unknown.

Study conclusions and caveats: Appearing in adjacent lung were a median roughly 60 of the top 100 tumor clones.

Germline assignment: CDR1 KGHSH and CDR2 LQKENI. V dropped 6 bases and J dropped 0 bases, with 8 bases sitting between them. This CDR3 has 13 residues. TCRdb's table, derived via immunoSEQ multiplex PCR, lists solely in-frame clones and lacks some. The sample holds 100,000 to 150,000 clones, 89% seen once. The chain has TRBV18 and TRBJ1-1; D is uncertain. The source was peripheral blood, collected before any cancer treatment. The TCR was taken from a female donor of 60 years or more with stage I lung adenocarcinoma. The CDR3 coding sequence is TGTGCCAGCTCCCGGGGAATGAACACTGAAGCTTTCTTT. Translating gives CASSRGMNTEAFF.